One and the same sample provided the 26 T cell receptor beta chains below, sequenced in a study of T cell repertoires in cytomegalovirus infection. TCRdb itself ran the reads through MiXCR, one entry per CDR3 protein. The top ten clones hold around an eighth of a sample with approximately 910,000 distinct CDR3 sequences, roughly 30% of them seen once. The antigens of these receptors remain unknown. The sequenced sample was cultured CD8+ T cells from PBMCs, obtained from culture after CMV antigen stimulation. The receptors here all came from a human donor in good health (CMV status not recorded). Some clones in this sample may be carry-over from other donors' samples.

The chain is built from TRBV28 and TRBJ2-7; D is uncertain. V lost 3 bases and J lost 5, with 8 bases in between. The CDR3 runs 12 residues. In germline, CDR1 is MDHEN, CDR2 SYDVKM. The DNA of the CDR3 is TGTGCCAGCAGTTTTGGAGTGAACGAGCAGTACGTC. Amino acids: CASSFGVNEQYV.

The CDR3 protein is CATSRGTGGGETQYF. The CDR3 bases are TGTGCCACCAGCAGAGGGACAGGGGGCGGGGAGACCCAGTACTTC. The chain employs TRBV15 and TRBJ2-5; TRBD1 matches at 11 bases. The CDR3 has 15 amino acids. V shed 1 base and J 5 bases; nucleotides not matched to a gene: 3. CDR1 and CDR2 from the germline V gene are LNHNV and YYDKDF (reference sequence).

The V gene is TRBV7-3, the J gene TRBJ2-7; D is unclear. With 2 bases removed from V and 7 bases from J, the gap between germline ends came to 9 bases. The CDR3 contains 12 residues. CDR1 SGHTA and CDR2 FQGTGA come from the germline V gene. The CDR3 loop is CASSLEVEEQYF. The CDR3 DNA reads as TGTGCCAGCAGCTTAGAGGTCGAGGAGCAGTACTTC.

This clonotype was seen at least ten times. The genes are TRBV7-6 and TRBJ2-7; no definite D call. The CDR3 extends over 13 amino acids. Trimming cost V 1 base and J 5 bases, with 9 bases left between them. Germline values: CDR1 SGHVS, CDR2 FNYEAQ. The CDR3 sequence is CASSLGSSHEQYV. The CDR3 DNA follows: TGTGCCAGCAGCTTAGGATCCAGCCACGAGCAGTACGTC.

This clonotype came up a few times. CDR3 sequence (DNA): TGTGCCAGCAGAGACACGGGACCGCCTAATGAAAAACTGTTTTTT. Amino acid sequence: CASRDTGPPNEKLFF. This chain uses TRBV7-9 with TRBJ1-4, with a weak D call TRBD1 (5 bases). The CDR3 runs to 15 residues. Trimming took 6 bases from V and 3 from J, leaving 14 bases between them. Germline CDR1 and CDR2: SEHNR and FQNEAQ (reference sequence).

The chain links TRBV9 to TRBJ2-5, with unresolved D. Germline CDR1 is SGDLS and CDR2 is YYNGEE. V was shortened by 0 bases and J by 5 bases, with 14 bases between the two germline ends. The CDR3 runs 15 residues. CDR3 residues: CASSVGQVGGETQYF. Written as DNA, the CDR3 is TGTGCCAGCAGCGTAGGACAAGTAGGTGGGGAGACCCAGTACTTC. The complete variable domain, with remaining parts taken from reference TRBV9 and TRBJ2-5, reads DSGVTQTPKHLITATGQRVTLRCSPRSGDLSVYWYQQSLDQGLQFLIQYYNGEERAKGNILERFSAQQFPDLHSELNLSSLELGDSALYFCASSVGQVGGETQYFGPGTRLLVL.

The rearrangement links TRBV12-3 or TRBV12-4 to TRBJ2-1; D is possibly TRBD2 (6 bases). The germline V and J ends were trimmed by 3 bases and 3 bases, with 24 bases remaining between them. The CDR3 is 19 residues long. The CDR3 is CASSLGGRESRNYYNEQFF. In DNA form, the CDR3 reads TGTGCCAGCAGTTTGGGGGGACGGGAATCCCGAAACTACTACAATGAGCAGTTCTTC.

This clonotype was recorded a few times. The chain links TRBV4-1 to TRBJ2-1, with a tentative D call TRBD2 (6 bases). Germline V gene data show CDR1 as MGHRA and CDR2 as YSYEKL. V was clipped by 4 bases and J by 2 bases, with 15 bases between them. The CDR3 has 16 residues. The CDR3 protein is CASSPGVGLTYNEQFF. The CDR3 DNA follows: TGCGCCAGCAGCCCCGGGGTAGGACTAACCTACAATGAGCAGTTCTTC.

V usage is TRBV28 and J usage is TRBJ2-3, with D possibly TRBD2 on 5 matching bases. The V gene's germline CDR1 is MDHEN and CDR2 SYDVKM. The V end was cut by 4 bases, the J end by 3 bases, with 23 bases between. This CDR3 spans 18 amino acids. Here the CDR3 DNA reads TGTGCCAGCAGTTCTCCGATAACCCACCTAGCAGTGACAGATACGCAGTATTTT. Its protein product is CASSSPITHLAVTDTQYF.

The V gene is TRBV27, the J gene TRBJ1-5, with D maybe TRBD1 (5 bases). The germline V gene encodes CDR1 MNHEY and CDR2 SMNVEV (reference sequence). The CDR3 spans 14 residues. The V end lost 5 bases, the J end lost 11 bases, and 19 bases lay between the germline ends. The CDR3 here is CASSTSGAMEAQHF. The CDR3 DNA reads as TGTGCCAGCAGTACATCCGGGGCGATGGAGGCCCAGCATTTT.

The rearrangement joins TRBV7-6 to TRBJ2-1, with D uncertain. Germline CDR1 SGHVS, CDR2 FNYEAQ. Trimming cost V 2 bases and J 6 bases, with 8 bases left between them. CDR3 length: 13 residues. In DNA form, the CDR3 reads TGTGCCAGCAGCTTAATGGGCTCCAATGAGCAGTTCTTC. Protein: CASSLMGSNEQFF.

There are a few counts of this clonotype. The V and J genes are TRBV6-5 and TRBJ1-2, with D possibly TRBD1 on 6 matching bases. The CDR3 consists of 14 residues. Deletions cut 1 base from V and 4 bases from J, with 10 bases between. Germline CDR1 MNHEY, CDR2 SVGAGI. CDR3 in amino acids: CASSYWGHAYGYTF. In DNA form, the CDR3 reads TGTGCCAGCAGTTACTGGGGACACGCCTATGGCTACACCTTC.

The rearrangement uses TRBV7-6 and TRBJ2-5, with TRBD1 matching over 9 bases. This CDR3 region has 14 residues. The V segment lost 4 bases and the J segment 4 bases; nucleotides outside the gene matches: 4. Germline lookup yields CDR1 SGHVS and CDR2 FNYEAQ. CDR3 sequence: CASSWTGEGETQYF. The CDR3 DNA reads TGTGCCAGCAGCTGGACAGGGGAGGGAGAGACCCAGTACTTC. The full variable domain, its missing parts supplied by reference TRBV7-6 and TRBJ2-5, is GAGVSQSPRYKVTKRGQDVALRCDPISGHVSLYWYRQALGQGPEFLTYFNYEAQQDKSGLPNDRFSAERPEGSISTLTIQRTEQRDSAMYRCASSWTGEGETQYFGPGTRLLVL.

In its sample, this clonotype was seen a few times. V gene TRBV10-3 combines with J gene TRBJ2-7; 8 positions match TRBD1. Trimming took 6 bases from V and 6 from J; bases not matched to a gene: 7. This CDR3 contains 13 residues. Germline lookup yields CDR1 ENHRY and CDR2 SYGVKD. The CDR3 spells CAIRKDRAGEQYV. CDR3 coding DNA: TGTGCCATCAGGAAGGACAGGGCGGGCGAGCAGTACGTC.

In its sample, this clonotype was seen a few times. The chain couples TRBV7-6 to TRBJ2-3; tentatively, D is TRBD1 or TRBD2 (5 bases each). The germline V and J ends were trimmed by 1 base and 2 bases, with 13 bases remaining between them. The CDR3 is 16 amino acids. CDR1 SGHVS and CDR2 FNYEAQ come from the germline V gene. CDR3 coding DNA: TGTGCCAGCAGCTTAGAGTCACAGGACTCCACAGATACGCAGTATTTT. It yields the protein CASSLESQDSTDTQYF.

CDR3 bases: TGCAGTGCTAGGGAAGACAGGACTAGCAATCAGCCCCAGCATTTT. This encodes CSAREDRTSNQPQHF. The chain carries TRBV20-1 and TRBJ1-5, with D possibly being TRBD1 (6 bases). The ends were cut back, 3 bases at V and 0 bases at J, with 12 bases in the middle. From germline, CDR1 is DFQATT and CDR2 SNEGSKA (reference sequence). CDR3 length: 15 amino acids.

In its sample, this clonotype was seen a few times. The rearrangement joins TRBV2 to TRBJ2-3; 8 bases fit TRBD2. CDR1 is SNHLY, CDR2 FYNNEI, per germline. The junction had 11 bases not matched to a gene; V was cut back by 3 bases and J by 3 bases. The CDR3 contains 17 residues. The CDR3 region has the DNA TGTGCCAGCAGTGACCCAACGGGGGGGATGAGAACAGATACGCAGTATTTT. Translating it yields CASSDPTGGMRTDTQYF.

There are many counts of this clonotype. The V and J genes are TRBV7-9 and TRBJ2-1; TRBD1 is a possible D gene (6 bases). V lost 2 bases and J lost 8, with 13 bases in between. CDR1 is SEHNR and CDR2 is FQNEAQ in the germline V gene (reference sequence). The CDR3 totals 14 residues. CDR3 in amino acids: CASSLPNRADEQFF. The CDR3 DNA reads as TGTGCCAGCAGCTTACCAAACAGGGCGGATGAGCAGTTCTTC.

This clonotype was seen at least ten times. The chain carries TRBV7-9 and TRBJ2-3; D may be TRBD1 or TRBD2 (5 bases each). The ends were cut back, 1 base at V and 4 bases at J, with 12 bases in the middle. The CDR3 length is 15 residues. CDR1 and CDR2 (germline): SEHNR, FQNEAQ (reference sequence). The CDR3 spells CASSLGSRGSDTQYF. CDR3 DNA sequence: TGTGCCAGCAGCTTAGGTTCGAGGGGCTCAGATACGCAGTATTTT.

The table lists this clonotype with a few counts. The chain joins TRBV6-5 to TRBJ2-5, with D perhaps TRBD1 (6 bases). The CDR3 consists of 15 residues. V lost 0 bases to trimming and J lost 2 bases, with 10 bases between them. Germline V CDR1 and CDR2: MNHEY, SVGAGI. The CDR3 here is CASSYSGTNQETQYF. The DNA of the CDR3 is TGTGCCAGCAGTTACTCAGGGACAAATCAAGAGACCCAGTACTTC.

The sample holds a few counts of this clonotype. The V gene is TRBV6-1, the J gene TRBJ1-3; D remains ambiguous. Germline V CDR1 and CDR2: MNHNS, SASEGT. The CDR3 extends over 17 amino acids. V was shortened by 8 bases and J by 2 bases, with 22 bases between the two germline ends. The CDR3 spells CASCPEGSRVPGNTIYF. In DNA form, the CDR3 reads TGTGCCAGCTGCCCAGAGGGCAGCCGAGTCCCTGGAAACACCATATATTTT.

The chain has TRBV20-1 and TRBJ1-5, with D hard to call. CDR1 and CDR2 from the germline V gene are DFQATT and SNEGSKA (reference sequence). The CDR3 length is 14 residues. CDR3 amino acids: CTKKTSYSNQPQHF. The DNA of the CDR3 is TGCACTAAAAAGACATCTTATAGCAATCAGCCCCAGCATTTT.

This clonotype showed up just a few times. The rearrangement joins TRBV5-1 to TRBJ2-5; 7 bases fit TRBD1. This CDR3 is built from 15 residues. Trimming at V came to 4 bases and at J to 1 base, leaving 7 bases not matched to a gene. Per germline, CDR1 SGHRS and CDR2 YFSETQ. The chain's CDR3 is CASSPGTALQETQYF. The CDR3 DNA reads as TGCGCCAGCAGCCCCGGGACAGCCCTCCAAGAGACCCAGTACTTC.

The V gene is TRBV18, the J gene TRBJ2-4; D possibly corresponds to TRBD2 (6 bases). Germline V gene lookup returns CDR1 KGHSH and CDR2 LQKENI. The CDR3 is made up of 17 amino acids. Deletions cut 3 bases from V and 8 bases from J, with 23 bases between. CDR3 sequence reads: CASSPRAPGTFAHIQYF. Here the CDR3 DNA reads TGTGCCAGCTCACCTCGAGCCCCCGGGACTTTCGCCCACATTCAGTACTTC.

V and J are TRBV2 and TRBJ2-5, with 10 bases aligning to TRBD2. This CDR3 is 15 amino acids long. Germline lookup yields CDR1 SNHLY and CDR2 FYNNEI. With 4 bases clipped from V and 5 bases from J, the junction kept 7 bases outside the gene matches. This chain's CDR3 is CASSVPAGGEETQYF. DNA for the CDR3: TGTGCCAGCAGTGTGCCAGCGGGGGGGGAGGAGACCCAGTACTTC.

The chain couples TRBV5-5 to TRBJ1-1; TRBD1 agrees at 9 bases. The CDR3 covers 14 residues. V lost 4 bases and J lost 5; bases outside the gene matches: 6. CDR1 and CDR2 (germline): SGHKS, YYEKEE (reference sequence). CDR3: CASSRDRVWTEAFF. In DNA form, the CDR3 reads TGTGCCAGCAGCCGGGACAGGGTTTGGACTGAAGCTTTCTTT.